The sequence of this T cell receptor (beta chain) was determined in a study of blood T cell repertoires in COVID-19. Study information: T cells, B-cell-depleted T cells, or PBMCs supplied cDNA or gDNA.

The CDR3 length is 15 residues. Germline V gene data show CDR1 as SGHRS and CDR2 as YFSETQ. Trimming took 4 bases from V and 8 from J; bases not matched to a gene: 4. The data were produced by immunoSEQ multiplex PCR, yet TCRdb's version contains in-frame clones alone and is incomplete. The profile covers about 310,000 clones, with around 87% appearing a single time and 7.8% taken by the ten largest. V gene TRBV5-1 combines with J gene TRBJ2-1; TRBD2 matches at 15 bases. The origin of this receptor is a woman aged 50 to 60 who had recovered from COVID-19. Sequenced material: peripheral blood. The CDR3 nucleotides are TGCGCCAGCAGCCCGGGACTAGCGGGAGGTTATGAGCAGTTCTTC. This translates into CASSPGLAGGYEQFF.